These 5 T cell receptor beta chains came from one sample sequenced in a study of OX40 agonist ivuxolimab in advanced cancers. Profiled with immunoSEQ multiplex PCR; TCRdb holds only in-frame clones, not every one. This sample yields over 30,000 clones, of which roughly 80% are seen a single time; 2% to 3% belongs to the top ten. The sequencing used CD4+ or CD8+ T cells sorted from blood, collected in a trial of the OX40 agonist ivuxolimab. The receptors derive from an adult with an advanced solid tumor such as melanoma, head and neck, liver or kidney cancer.

Of note for this clone: The junction and the germline gene differ at one end; a read error may be behind it. The chain links TRBV7-2 to TRBJ2-5; D is ambiguous. Germline V gene data show CDR1 as SGHTA and CDR2 as FQGNSA. The CDR3 has 12 residues. The CDR3 region is CASSIYQATQYF. DNA of the CDR3: TGTGCCAGCAGCATTTACCAAGCGACCCAGTACTTC.

The CDR3, as DNA: TGCGCCAGCAGCTTGGGGGACAGGGGGTTCGTGCAGTACTTC. Its translation: CASSLGDRGFVQYF. The J gene is TRBJ2-7, the V gene TRBV5-1; 11 bases match TRBD1. V shed 0 bases, J shed 9 bases, and the junction held 5 bases outside the gene matches. Germline V gives CDR1 SGHRS, CDR2 YFSETQ. The CDR3 runs to 14 residues. Supplemented by reference TRBV5-1 and TRBJ2-7, the full variable domain reads KAGVTQTPRYLIKTRGQQVTLSCSPISGHRSVSWYQQTPGQGLQFLFEYFSETQRNKGNFPGRFSGRQFSNSRSEMNVSTLELGDSALYLCASSLGDRGFVQYFGPGTRLTVT.

V is TRBV30 and J is TRBJ1-4; D is unresolved. The CDR3 consists of 12 residues. V was cut by 0 bases and J by 8 bases, with 7 bases left in between. CDR1 GTSNPN and CDR2 SVGIG come from the germline V gene (reference sequence). CDR3 loop: CAWSVLREKLFF. As DNA, the CDR3 is TGTGCCTGGAGTGTGCTCCGGGAAAAACTGTTTTTT.

The chain joins TRBV9 to TRBJ1-1; D is unresolved. The germline V gene encodes CDR1 SGDLS and CDR2 YYNGEE. Trimming cost V 3 bases and J 1 base, with 7 bases left between them. The CDR3 extends over 13 amino acids. For the CDR3, the DNA is TGTGCCAGCAGCGCGACAAGGAACACTGAAGCTTTCTTT. Protein: CASSATRNTEAFF.

This chain uses TRBV11-2 with TRBJ1-6; TRBD1 might be the D (6 bases). V was trimmed by 1 base and J by 9 bases, leaving 13 bases between them. Germline V lookup: CDR1 SGHAT, CDR2 FQNNGV. The CDR3 runs 15 residues. CDR3 sequence (DNA): TGTGCCAGCAGCTTAGTGAGACAGGCAGGTTCACCCCTCCACTTT. This codes for CASSLVRQAGSPLHF.